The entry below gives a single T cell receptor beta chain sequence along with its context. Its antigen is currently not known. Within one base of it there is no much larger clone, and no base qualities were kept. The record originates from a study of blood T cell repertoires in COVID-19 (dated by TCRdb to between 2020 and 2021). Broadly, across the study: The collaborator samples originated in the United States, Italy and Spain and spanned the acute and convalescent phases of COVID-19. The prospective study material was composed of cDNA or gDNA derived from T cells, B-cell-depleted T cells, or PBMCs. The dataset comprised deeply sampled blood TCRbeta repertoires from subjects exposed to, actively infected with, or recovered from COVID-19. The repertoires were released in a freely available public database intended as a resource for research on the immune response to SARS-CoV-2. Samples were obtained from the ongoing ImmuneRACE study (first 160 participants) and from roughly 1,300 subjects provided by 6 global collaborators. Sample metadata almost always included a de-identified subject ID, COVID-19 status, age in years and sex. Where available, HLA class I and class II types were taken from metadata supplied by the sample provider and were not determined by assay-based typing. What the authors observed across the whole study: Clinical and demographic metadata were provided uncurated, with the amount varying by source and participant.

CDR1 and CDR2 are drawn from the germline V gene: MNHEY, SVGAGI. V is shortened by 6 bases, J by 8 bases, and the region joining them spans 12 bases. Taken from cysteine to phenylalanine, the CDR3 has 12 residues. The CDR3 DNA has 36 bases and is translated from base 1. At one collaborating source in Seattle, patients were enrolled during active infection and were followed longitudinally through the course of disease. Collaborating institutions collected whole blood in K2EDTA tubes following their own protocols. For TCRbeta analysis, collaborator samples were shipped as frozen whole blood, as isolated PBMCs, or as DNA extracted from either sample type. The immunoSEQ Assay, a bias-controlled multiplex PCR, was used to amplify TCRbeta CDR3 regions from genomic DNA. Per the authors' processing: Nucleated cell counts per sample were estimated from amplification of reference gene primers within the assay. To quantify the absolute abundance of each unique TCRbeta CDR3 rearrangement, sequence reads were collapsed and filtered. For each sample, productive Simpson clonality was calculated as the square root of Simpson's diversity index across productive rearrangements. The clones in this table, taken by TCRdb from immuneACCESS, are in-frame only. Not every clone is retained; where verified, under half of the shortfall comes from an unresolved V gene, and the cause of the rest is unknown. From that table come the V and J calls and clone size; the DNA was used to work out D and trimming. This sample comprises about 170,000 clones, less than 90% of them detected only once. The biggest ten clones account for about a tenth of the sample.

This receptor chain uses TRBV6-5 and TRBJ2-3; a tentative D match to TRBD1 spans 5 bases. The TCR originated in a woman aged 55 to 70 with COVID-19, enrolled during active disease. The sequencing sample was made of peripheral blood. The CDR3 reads CASSQRGGTQYF. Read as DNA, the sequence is TGTGCCAGCAGCCAAAGGGGTGGTACGCAGTATTTT.